The next 2 T cell receptor beta chains were all read from a single sample in a study of cytomegalovirus exposure and HLA in healthy donors. The PCR contained 60 Vbeta and 13 Jbeta primers. Repertoires were generated with immunoSEQ multiplex PCR, while TCRdb's copy carries only in-frame clones and drops some. The table shows about 130,000 clones, with 70% to 90% occurring only once. The sample comprised PBMCs. These receptors came from a man younger than 35 in good health and CMV-seropositive.

The V gene is TRBV15, the J gene TRBJ2-1; 9 bases fit TRBD2. The trim removed 2 bases at V and 10 bases at J, leaving 9 bases unmatched. CDR3 length: 15 amino acids. CDR1 and CDR2 (germline): LNHNV, YYDKDF (reference sequence). DNA for the CDR3: TGTGCCACCAGCAGACCTGGGGGACTAGCATCGGAGCAGTTCTTC. Its translation: CATSRPGGLASEQFF.

The V gene is TRBV25-1, the J gene TRBJ1-2; a weak D match, TRBD1 (5 bases). The CDR3 sequence is 15 residues long. The V gene's germline CDR1 is MGHDK and CDR2 SYGVNS. V lost 2 bases to trimming and J lost 4 bases, with 14 bases between them. CDR3 nucleotide sequence: TGTGCCAGCAGTGAAATACAGGATAATGGCTATGGCTACACCTTC. Its translation: CASSEIQDNGYGYTF.